Below are 29 T cell receptor beta chains sequenced from a single sample in a study of cytomegalovirus exposure and HLA in healthy donors. It was with 60 Vbeta and 13 Jbeta primers that the PCR ran. The method was immunoSEQ multiplex PCR; TCRdb's version includes in-frame clones alone and lacks a portion of them. The sample records under 150,000 clones, approximately 75% being singletons. Sequencing was performed on PBMCs. These receptors were taken from a woman between 40 and 50 years old in good health and CMV-seropositive.

The V gene is TRBV9, the J gene TRBJ2-7, with 7 bases identical to TRBD1. Unmatched junction bases numbered 11, after V lost 3 bases and J lost 5 bases. Germline CDR1 SGDLS, CDR2 YYNGEE. The CDR3 has 15 residues. The CDR3 sequence is CASSGIAGGSDEQYF. CDR3 sequence (DNA): TGTGCCAGCAGCGGCATTGCAGGGGGATCGGACGAGCAGTACTTC.

CDR3 in amino acids: CASSLVPGGHTEAFF. CDR3 coding DNA: TGTGCCAGCAGCTTAGTCCCAGGGGGCCACACTGAAGCTTTCTTT. The V call is TRBV11-2, the J call TRBJ1-1; 8 nucleotides line up with TRBD1. The J segment lost 3 bases and the V segment lost 1 base, leaving 4 bases of the junction unmatched. The CDR3 spans 15 residues. Germline V lookup: CDR1 SGHAT, CDR2 FQNNGV.

The chain carries TRBV10-3 and TRBJ2-1, with 8 bases aligning to TRBD2. The CDR3 extends over 16 amino acids. Germline CDR1 and CDR2: ENHRY and SYGVKD. The J segment lost 9 bases and the V segment lost 5 bases, leaving 15 bases of the junction unmatched. In DNA, the CDR3 is TGTGCCATCAGTTCGGTTAGCGGGACCTCTCAAGGTGAGCAGTTCTTC. Translated: CAISSVSGTSQGEQFF.

The chain combines TRBV4-1 with TRBJ2-7; 9 bases map to TRBD1. Germline V gives CDR1 MGHRA, CDR2 YSYEKL. The junction had 11 bases not matched to a gene; V was cut back by 1 base and J by 7 bases. This CDR3 spans 16 amino acids. The DNA for the CDR3 is TGCGCCAGCAGCCAAGCAAGGGCCGGGACAGGGCGAGAGCAGTACTTC. Amino acid sequence: CASSQARAGTGREQYF.

This chain uses TRBV14 with TRBJ2-1, with 12 bases matching TRBD2. Germline CDR1 SGHDN, CDR2 FVKESK. V lost 4 bases to trimming and J lost 8 bases; unmatched junction nucleotides: 12. The CDR3 runs 17 residues. The CDR3 region is CASSLTLGTSGRDEQFF. In DNA, the CDR3 is TGTGCCAGCAGCCTCACCCTAGGGACTAGCGGGCGGGATGAGCAGTTCTTC. The full variable domain, rest sourced from reference TRBV14 and TRBJ2-1, is EAGVTQFPSHSVIEKGQTVTLRCDPISGHDNLYWYRRVMGKEIKFLLHFVKESKQDESGMPNNRFLAERTGGTYSTLKVQPAELEDSGVYFCASSLTLGTSGRDEQFFGPGTRLTVL.

V and J are TRBV10-3 and TRBJ1-2; D ambiguous. CDR3 size: 13 residues. Trimming left V 8 bases short and J 2 bases short, with 12 bases between. Germline V gene sequence: CDR1 ENHRY, CDR2 SYGVKD. CDR3 amino acids: CAIPTGVNYGYTF. The CDR3 region has the DNA TGTGCCATCCCAACCGGAGTCAACTATGGCTACACCTTC.

This clone has more than one count but fewer than ten. The V and J genes are TRBV7-2 and TRBJ2-7; 9 bases are shared with TRBD2. The trim removed 5 bases at V and 0 bases at J, leaving 8 bases unmatched. Germline assignment: CDR1 SGHTA and CDR2 FQGNSA. This CDR3 region has 16 residues. The CDR3 region is CASSPMGLANSYEQYF. The DNA for the CDR3 is TGTGCCAGCAGCCCGATGGGACTAGCTAACTCCTACGAGCAGTACTTC.

The CDR3 nucleotides are TGTGCCATCCAGGACAGGGGGCAGGGCGGGGAGCTGTTTTTT. This sequence encodes CAIQDRGQGGELFF. The chain couples TRBV6-6 to TRBJ2-2; 11 nucleotides agree with TRBD1. The CDR3 covers 14 residues. Germline V gene lookup returns CDR1 MNHNY and CDR2 SVGAGI (reference sequence). Trimming cost V 10 bases and J 7 bases; bases outside gene matches: 8.

The J gene is TRBJ1-1, the V gene TRBV27; the D gene is possibly TRBD1 (5 bases). Germline V gives CDR1 MNHEY, CDR2 SMNVEV (reference sequence). This CDR3 spans 14 amino acids. Trimming stripped 1 base from V and 7 bases from J, with 13 bases between. For the CDR3, the DNA is TGTGCCAGCAGTTTATACGGGGGTTCGAATGAAGCTTTCTTT. Amino acids: CASSLYGGSNEAFF.

The chain joins TRBV6-1 to TRBJ2-7; 12 bases match TRBD2. Trimming cost V 7 bases and J 4 bases; bases outside gene matches: 5. Germline-derived CDR1 and CDR2 are MNHNS and SASEGT. This CDR3 has 14 residues. The CDR3 here is CASKLAGGIYEQYF. CDR3 sequence (DNA): TGTGCCAGCAAACTAGCGGGAGGTATATACGAGCAGTACTTC.

The chain has TRBV27 and TRBJ2-1; 7 nucleotides match TRBD2. V trimming: 2 bases; J trimming: 6 bases; junction bases outside the gene matches: 4. Germline V CDR1 and CDR2: MNHEY, SMNVEV (reference sequence). CDR3 size: 14 residues. This chain's CDR3 is CASSLGLAANEQFF. For the CDR3, the DNA is TGTGCCAGCAGTTTAGGGCTAGCGGCCAATGAGCAGTTCTTC.

This clone was detected a few times. This sequence joins TRBV28 and TRBJ2-1; TRBD1 matches 11 bases. V shed 3 bases and J 7 bases; nucleotides not matched to a gene: 8. Germline assignment: CDR1 MDHEN and CDR2 SYDVKM. This CDR3 has 16 residues. The DNA for the CDR3 is TGTGCCAGCAGTTTGCCAACGGGACAGGGGGGAAATGAGCAGTTCTTC. Translated: CASSLPTGQGGNEQFF. Complete variable domain (other parts from reference TRBV28 and TRBJ2-1): DVKVTQSSRYLVKRTGEKVFLECVQDMDHENMFWYRQDPGLGLRLIYFSYDVKMKEKGDIPEGYSVSREKKERFSLILESASTNQTSMYLCASSLPTGQGGNEQFFGPGTRLTVL.

V gene TRBV2 combines with J gene TRBJ1-3; TRBD1 aligns across 8 bases. The J segment lost 3 bases and the V segment lost 5 bases, leaving 6 bases of the junction unmatched. This CDR3 is 15 amino acids long. Germline V gives CDR1 SNHLY, CDR2 FYNNEI. The CDR3 protein is CASSRQGFFGNTIYF. In DNA form, the CDR3 reads TGTGCCAGCAGTCGACAGGGGTTTTTTGGAAACACCATATATTTT.

The rearrangement uses TRBV7-2 and TRBJ2-7; D call uncertain. The CDR3 has 12 amino acids. Between the trimmed V and J ends, which lost 2 bases and 2 bases, there was a span of 4 bases. Germline loops: CDR1 SGHTA, CDR2 FQGNSA. CDR3 amino acids: CASSLSAYEQYF. CDR3 DNA: TGTGCCAGCAGCTTATCTGCCTACGAGCAGTACTTC.

The chain is built from TRBV5-6 and TRBJ2-5; D may be TRBD2 (7 bases). CDR3 length: 15 amino acids. Germline CDR1 is SGHDT and CDR2 is YYEEEE. With 5 bases removed from V and 2 bases from J, the gap between germline ends came to 16 bases. The CDR3 reads CASRWWGGGQETQYF. Written as DNA, the CDR3 is TGTGCCAGCAGATGGTGGGGGGGCGGGCAAGAGACCCAGTACTTC.

The chain recombines TRBV18 with TRBJ1-4; possible D gene TRBD1, 6 bases. The V gene's germline CDR1 is KGHSH and CDR2 LQKENI. The CDR3 has 16 residues. V gave up 6 bases and J gave up 1 base, with 15 bases separating them. The CDR3 bases are TGTGCCAGCTCGATCCTTGGCAGGGGAACTAATGAAAAACTGTTTTTT. Translation gives CASSILGRGTNEKLFF.

This chain links TRBV9 with TRBJ2-2, with 7 bases that match TRBD2. V was clipped by 4 bases and J by 3 bases; unmatched bases: 12. Germline V CDR1 and CDR2: SGDLS, YYNGEE. The CDR3 loop spans 17 amino acids. As DNA, the CDR3 is TGTGCCAGCAGCCTACCCCTTGCGGCGGGAGACACCGGGGAGCTGTTTTTT. Translation gives CASSLPLAAGDTGELFF.

This rearrangement joins TRBV11-2 to TRBJ2-5, with TRBD2 matching 10 bases. The trim removed 5 bases at V and 5 bases at J, leaving 5 bases unmatched. Germline assignment: CDR1 SGHAT and CDR2 FQNNGV. The CDR3 length is 14 residues. The CDR3 sequence is CASSPSGGRETQYF. The CDR3 DNA follows: TGTGCCAGCAGCCCTAGCGGGGGAAGGGAGACCCAGTACTTC.

This sequence joins TRBV7-3 and TRBJ2-3; TRBD2 matches at 12 bases. J was trimmed by 6 bases and V by 5 bases; bases with no gene match: 6. Per the germline V gene, CDR1 is SGHTA and CDR2 is FQGTGA. The CDR3 is 15 amino acids. The chain's CDR3 is CASSPSGGAVDTQYF. DNA of the CDR3: TGTGCCAGCAGCCCTAGCGGGGGGGCCGTCGATACGCAGTATTTT.

This clone was counted between two and nine times. The chain combines TRBV6-6 with TRBJ1-2; D is possibly TRBD1 (6 bases). Germline CDR1 reads MNHNY; CDR2 reads SVGAGI (reference sequence). Trimming cost V 2 bases and J 5 bases, with 18 bases left between them. The CDR3 runs 16 residues. The CDR3 region has the DNA TGTGCCAGCAGTTACGGGGGAAACAGGGCAAGGTATGGCTACACCTTC. It specifies CASSYGGNRARYGYTF.

The chain uses TRBV6-1 and TRBJ1-6; 7 bases agree with TRBD1. The trim removed 3 bases at V and 8 bases at J, leaving 19 bases unmatched. This CDR3 spans 19 amino acids. CDR1 and CDR2 (germline): MNHNS, SASEGT. CDR3 region: CASSESVGTATVGYSPLHF. The CDR3 DNA is TGTGCCAGCAGTGAGTCTGTCGGGACAGCTACCGTGGGGTATTCACCCCTCCACTTT.

The chain joins TRBV18 to TRBJ1-5, with a weak D call TRBD1 (5 bases). The V end lost 0 bases, the J end lost 0 bases, and 12 bases lay between the germline ends. Looked up from germline, CDR1 is KGHSH and CDR2 is LQKENI. The CDR3 covers 17 residues. CDR3 in amino acids: CASSPPGAIHSNQPQHF. DNA of the CDR3: TGTGCCAGCTCACCACCAGGGGCGATTCATAGCAATCAGCCCCAGCATTTT.

The chain couples TRBV27 to TRBJ1-6, with TRBD1 as a possible D gene (6 bases). This CDR3 contains 16 residues. Germline loops: CDR1 MNHEY, CDR2 SMNVEV (reference sequence). The germline V and J ends were trimmed by 3 bases and 7 bases, with 16 bases remaining between them. The DNA of the CDR3 is TGTGCCAGCAGTTTTAGCAGGGGAATGGGGAATTCACCCCTCCACTTT. This codes for CASSFSRGMGNSPLHF.

The gene calls are TRBV10-3 and TRBJ2-7; D is unclear. The CDR3 has 11 residues. Trimming removed 4 bases from V and 5 bases from J, with 6 bases in between. The germline V gene has CDR1 ENHRY and CDR2 SYGVKD. For the CDR3, the DNA is TGTGCCATCAGTGGTGGAGACGAGCAGTACTTC. Residues: CAISGGDEQYF.

The rearrangement joins TRBV10-1 to TRBJ2-1, with TRBD1 matching over 9 bases. This CDR3 spans 15 amino acids. Germline CDR1 is WNHNN and CDR2 is SYGVQD (reference sequence). V lost 6 bases, J lost 8 bases, and 11 bases stayed unmatched. Here the CDR3 DNA reads TGCGCCAGCAGCCGGGACAGGGCCACTGGGGATGAGCAGTTCTTC. It codes for CASSRDRATGDEQFF.

The chain has TRBV6-4 and TRBJ2-7, with TRBD1 as a possible D gene (6 bases). CDR3 size: 14 residues. V gave up 8 bases and J gave up 3 bases, with 17 bases separating them. Per the germline V gene, CDR1 is MRHNA and CDR2 is SNTAGT. The CDR3 coding sequence is TGTGCCAGCCTCGCGCAGGGGCCGAACTACGAGCAGTACTTC. Translated, it gives CASLAQGPNYEQYF.

The genes are TRBV19 and TRBJ2-3; 10 nucleotides line up with TRBD2. Germline CDR1 and CDR2: LNHDA and SQIVND (reference sequence). The CDR3 is 14 amino acids. The junction had 4 bases not matched to a gene; V was cut back by 5 bases and J by 5 bases. This CDR3 reads CASSLAGVVDTQYF. As DNA, the CDR3 is TGTGCCAGTAGTCTAGCGGGAGTTGTAGATACGCAGTATTTT.

The CDR3 bases are TGTGCCAGCAGCTTATACAGGGATAATTCACCCCTCCACTTT. Translating it yields CASSLYRDNSPLHF. This chain links TRBV13 with TRBJ1-6; a possible D gene is TRBD1 (6 bases). V gave up 2 bases and J gave up 5 bases, with 7 bases separating them. The CDR3 spans 14 residues. Germline V gives CDR1 PRHDT, CDR2 FYEKMQ (reference sequence). The full variable domain, completed using reference TRBV13 and TRBJ1-6, is AAGVIQSPRHLIKEKRETATLKCYPIPRHDTVYWYQQGPGQDPQFLISFYEKMQSDKGSIPDRFSAQQFSDYHSELNMSSLELGDSALYFCASSLYRDNSPLHFGNGTRLTVT.

This sequence joins TRBV5-5 and TRBJ2-7; 9 bases are a match to TRBD1. Trimming took 0 bases from V and 3 from J; bases not matched to a gene: 1. Germline V gene data show CDR1 as SGHKS and CDR2 as YYEKEE (reference sequence). The CDR3 consists of 14 residues. CDR3 amino acids: CASSLGQGVYEQYF. The CDR3 nucleotides read TGTGCCAGCAGCTTGGGACAGGGGGTCTACGAGCAGTACTTC.